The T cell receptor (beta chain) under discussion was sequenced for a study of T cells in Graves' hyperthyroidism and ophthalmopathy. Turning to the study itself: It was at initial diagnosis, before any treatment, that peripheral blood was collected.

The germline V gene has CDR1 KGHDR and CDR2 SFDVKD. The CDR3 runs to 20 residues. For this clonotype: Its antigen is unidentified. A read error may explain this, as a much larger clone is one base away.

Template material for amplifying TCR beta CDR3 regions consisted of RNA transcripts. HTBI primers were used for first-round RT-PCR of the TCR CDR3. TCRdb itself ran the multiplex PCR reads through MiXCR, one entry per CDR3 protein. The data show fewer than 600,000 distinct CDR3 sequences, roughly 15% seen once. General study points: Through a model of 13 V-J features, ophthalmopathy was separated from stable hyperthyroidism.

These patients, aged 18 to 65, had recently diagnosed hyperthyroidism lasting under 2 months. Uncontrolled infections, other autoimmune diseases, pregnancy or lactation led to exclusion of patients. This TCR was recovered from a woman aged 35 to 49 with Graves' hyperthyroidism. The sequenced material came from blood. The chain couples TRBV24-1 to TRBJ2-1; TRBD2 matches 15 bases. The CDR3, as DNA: TGTGCCACCAGTGATTCAACGGGACTAGCGGGAGGTACCGTTTACAATGAGCAGTCCTTC. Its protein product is CATSDSTGLAGGTVYNEQSF.